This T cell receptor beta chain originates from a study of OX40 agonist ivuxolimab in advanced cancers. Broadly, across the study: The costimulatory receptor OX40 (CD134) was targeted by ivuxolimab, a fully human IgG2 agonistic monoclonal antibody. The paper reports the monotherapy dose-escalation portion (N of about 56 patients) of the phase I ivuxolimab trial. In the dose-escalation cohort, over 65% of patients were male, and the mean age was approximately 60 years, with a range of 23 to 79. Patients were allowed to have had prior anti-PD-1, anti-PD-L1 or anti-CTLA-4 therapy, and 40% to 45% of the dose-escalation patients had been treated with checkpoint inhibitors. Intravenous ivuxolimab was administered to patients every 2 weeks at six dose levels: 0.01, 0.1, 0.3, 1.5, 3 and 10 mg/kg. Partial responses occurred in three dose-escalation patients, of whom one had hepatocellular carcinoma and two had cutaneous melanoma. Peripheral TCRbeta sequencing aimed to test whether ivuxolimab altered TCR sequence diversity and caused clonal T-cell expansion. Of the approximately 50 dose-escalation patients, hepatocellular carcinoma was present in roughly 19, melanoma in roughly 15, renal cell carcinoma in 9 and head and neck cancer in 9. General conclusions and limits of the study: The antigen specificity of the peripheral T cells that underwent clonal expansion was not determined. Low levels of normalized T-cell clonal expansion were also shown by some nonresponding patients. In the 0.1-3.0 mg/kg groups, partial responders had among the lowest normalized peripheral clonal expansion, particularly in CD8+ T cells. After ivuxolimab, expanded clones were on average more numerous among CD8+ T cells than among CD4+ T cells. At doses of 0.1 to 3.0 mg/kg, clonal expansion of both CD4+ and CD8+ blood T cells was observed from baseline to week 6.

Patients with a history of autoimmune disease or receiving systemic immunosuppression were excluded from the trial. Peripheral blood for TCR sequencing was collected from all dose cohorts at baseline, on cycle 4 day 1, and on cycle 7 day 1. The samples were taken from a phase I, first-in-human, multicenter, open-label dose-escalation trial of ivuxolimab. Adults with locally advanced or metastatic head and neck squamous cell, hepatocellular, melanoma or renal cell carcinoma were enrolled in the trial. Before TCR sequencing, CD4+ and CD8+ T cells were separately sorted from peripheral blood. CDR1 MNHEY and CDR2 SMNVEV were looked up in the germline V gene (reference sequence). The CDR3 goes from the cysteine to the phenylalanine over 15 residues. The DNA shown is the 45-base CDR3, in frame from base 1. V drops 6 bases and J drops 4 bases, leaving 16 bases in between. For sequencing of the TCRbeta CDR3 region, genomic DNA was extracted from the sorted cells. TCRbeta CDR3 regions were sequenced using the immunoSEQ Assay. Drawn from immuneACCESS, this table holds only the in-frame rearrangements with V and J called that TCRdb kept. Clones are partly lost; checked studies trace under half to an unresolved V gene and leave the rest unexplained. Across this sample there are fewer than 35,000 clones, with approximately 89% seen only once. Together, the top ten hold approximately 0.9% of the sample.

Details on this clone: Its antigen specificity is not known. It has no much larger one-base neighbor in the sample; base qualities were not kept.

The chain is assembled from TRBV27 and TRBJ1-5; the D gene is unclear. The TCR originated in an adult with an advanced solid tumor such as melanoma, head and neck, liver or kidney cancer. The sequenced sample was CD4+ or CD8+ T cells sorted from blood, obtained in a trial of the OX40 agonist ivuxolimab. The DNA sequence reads TGTGCCAGCAGCCGTACGTGGAGAGAGAATCAGCCCCAGCATTTT. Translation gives CASSRTWRENQPQHF.